One sample yielded the 25 T cell receptor beta chains listed below, sequenced in a study of vaccination effects on CD4 cells after COVID-19. Before sequencing, viral peptide pools were used by the ViraFEST assay to expand antigen-specific CD4+ T cells. Cells that had been cultured for 9 to 10 days were the source of isolated CD4+ T cells. Testing of the vaccine recipients showed negative nucleocapsid antibodies and no prior SARS-CoV-2 infection. These receptors lack a known antigen. TCRdb keeps only in-frame clones here, not all; method: immunoSEQ multiplex PCR. The profile covers tens of thousands of clones, with about two thirds appearing a single time and about 12% taken by the ten largest. Material: CD4+ T cells from PBMCs cultured with HCoV-OC43 spike peptides, obtained before COVID-19 vaccination. Subset indicated: HCoV-OC43 spike overlapping peptide pool stimulation. These receptor sequences come from a human donor who received a COVID-19 vaccine.

Only one count was recorded for this clone. The gene calls are TRBV6-5 and TRBJ1-1; 8 bases are a match to TRBD1. The V segment lost 7 bases and the J segment 1 base; nucleotides outside the gene matches: 8. The CDR3 is 15 residues long. Looked up from germline, CDR1 is MNHEY and CDR2 is SVGAGI. The CDR3 bases are TGTGCCAGCACCGAACAGGGGGGGTGGAACACTGAAGCTTTCTTT. Its protein is CASTEQGGWNTEAFF.

The CDR3 region has the DNA TGTGCCAGCTCCCTTCGGGGGAACACCGGGGAGCTGTTTTTT. This translates into CASSLRGNTGELFF. The V gene is TRBV7-9, the J gene TRBJ2-2, with D possibly TRBD2 on 5 matching bases. The CDR3 totals 14 residues. CDR1 and CDR2 from the germline V gene are SEHNR and FQNEAQ (reference sequence). V lost 8 bases and J 1 base, leaving 11 bases between the germline ends.

CDR3 sequence reads: CASSYVLFGLAGDVRKTQYF. In nucleotides, the CDR3 is TGTGCCAGCAGTTACGTATTATTTGGACTAGCGGGAGATGTTCGAAAGACCCAGTACTTC. The V call is TRBV5-4, the J call TRBJ2-5, with 13 positions matching TRBD2. CDR1 and CDR2 from the germline V gene are SGHNT and YYREEE (reference sequence). J gave up 6 bases and V 5 bases, and 22 bases lay outside the gene matches. CDR3 size: 20 residues.

The chain employs TRBV25-1 and TRBJ1-2, with D uncertain. Germline V lookup: CDR1 MGHDK, CDR2 SYGVNS. The CDR3 covers 11 residues. Deletions cut 5 bases from V and 2 bases from J, with 3 bases between. The CDR3: CASSRNYGYTF. As DNA, the CDR3 is TGTGCCAGCAGTCGGAACTATGGCTACACCTTC.

This chain links TRBV5-1 with TRBJ1-4; D perhaps matches TRBD1 (6 bases). Trimming left V 4 bases short and J 7 bases short, with 17 bases between. Germline CDR1 reads SGHRS; CDR2 reads YFSETQ. The CDR3 is 15 residues long. The DNA of the CDR3 is TGCGCCAGCAGCCCCGAGGGGGGGCAGGGTGAAAAACTGTTTTTT. As protein: CASSPEGGQGEKLFF. Supplemented by reference TRBV5-1 and TRBJ1-4, the full variable domain reads KAGVTQTPRYLIKTRGQQVTLSCSPISGHRSVSWYQQTPGQGLQFLFEYFSETQRNKGNFPGRFSGRQFSNSRSEMNVSTLELGDSALYLCASSPEGGQGEKLFFGSGTQLSVL.

This chain joins TRBV15 and TRBJ2-3; unclear D gene. Trimming shortened V by 0 bases and J by 6 bases, and 7 bases separated the two germline ends. The CDR3 totals 13 residues. Germline V lookup: CDR1 LNHNV, CDR2 YYDKDF (reference sequence). The CDR3 loop reads CATSRDVMDTQYF. The CDR3 nucleotides read TGTGCCACCAGCAGAGATGTTATGGATACGCAGTATTTT.

This clone appeared a single time. The chain combines TRBV28 with TRBJ2-4; no reliable D call. Germline CDR1 MDHEN, CDR2 SYDVKM. The V end was cut by 6 bases, the J end by 0 bases, with 18 bases between. The CDR3 totals 17 residues. The CDR3 protein is CASSSLGGGVAKNIQYF. CDR3 sequence (DNA): TGTGCCAGCAGCTCCCTTGGCGGCGGCGTAGCCAAAAACATTCAGTACTTC. Together with reference TRBV28 and TRBJ2-4, the CDR3 gives the full variable domain: DVKVTQSSRYLVKRTGEKVFLECVQDMDHENMFWYRQDPGLGLRLIYFSYDVKMKEKGDIPEGYSVSREKKERFSLILESASTNQTSMYLCASSSLGGGVAKNIQYFGAGTRLSVL.

The rearrangement joins TRBV2 to TRBJ1-1; D is uncertain. The CDR3 loop spans 13 amino acids. Germline-derived CDR1 and CDR2 are SNHLY and FYNNEI. V was clipped by 7 bases and J by 2 bases, with 11 bases between them. The CDR3 loop is CASTLDGNTEAFF. CDR3 DNA sequence: TGTGCCAGCACCTTGGATGGAAACACTGAAGCTTTCTTT.

This rearrangement joins TRBV7-6 to TRBJ1-3; D is unresolved. The V gene's germline CDR1 is SGHVS and CDR2 FNYEAQ. The CDR3 totals 17 residues. V dropped 0 bases and J dropped 3 bases, with 15 bases sitting between them. CDR3 coding DNA: TGTGCCAGCAGCTTAGCCGTCGGGTCGCGAATTGGAAACACCATATATTTT. It specifies CASSLAVGSRIGNTIYF. Drawing the rest from reference TRBV7-6 and TRBJ1-3, the complete variable domain is GAGVSQSPRYKVTKRGQDVALRCDPISGHVSLYWYRQALGQGPEFLTYFNYEAQQDKSGLPNDRFSAERPEGSISTLTIQRTEQRDSAMYRCASSLAVGSRIGNTIYFGEGSWLTVV.

V is TRBV5-1 and J is TRBJ2-3, with 7 positions matching TRBD1. V dropped 5 bases and J dropped 4; count of bases not matched to a gene: 4. The CDR3 has 13 residues. CDR1 is SGHRS, CDR2 YFSETQ, per germline. CDR3 sequence reads: CASSRQGADTQYF. The DNA of the CDR3 is TGCGCCAGCAGTCGGCAGGGGGCAGATACGCAGTATTTT.

The rearrangement links TRBV2 to TRBJ1-2, with D unresolved. From germline, CDR1 is SNHLY and CDR2 FYNNEI. The CDR3 totals 12 residues. With 2 bases removed from V and 8 bases from J, the gap between germline ends came to 9 bases. The CDR3 region is CASSELIGGYTF. DNA for the CDR3: TGTGCCAGCAGTGAACTTATCGGCGGCTACACCTTC.

This clone was detected only a few times. This chain connects TRBV7-9 to TRBJ1-5, with D maybe TRBD1 (6 bases). The V end was cut by 0 bases, the J end by 2 bases, with 11 bases between. The CDR3 totals 16 residues. CDR1 is SEHNR, CDR2 FQNEAQ, per germline (reference sequence). DNA for the CDR3: TGTGCCAGCAGCTTAGCGCAGGGGCGAGGCAATCAGCCCCAGCATTTT. Translating gives CASSLAQGRGNQPQHF.

This clone occurred once. The chain employs TRBV5-6 and TRBJ2-5, with D unclear. This CDR3 comprises 12 residues. Germline values: CDR1 SGHDT, CDR2 YYEEEE. With 3 bases removed from V and 2 bases from J, the gap between germline ends came to 5 bases. CDR3 residues: CASSWGQETQYF. Here the CDR3 DNA reads TGTGCCAGCAGCTGGGGTCAAGAGACCCAGTACTTC.

V gene TRBV6-5 combines with J gene TRBJ2-7; no clear D gene. V was pared by 0 bases and J by 6 bases, with 12 bases between. This CDR3 comprises 14 residues. The germline V gene encodes CDR1 MNHEY and CDR2 SVGAGI. The CDR3 coding sequence is TGTGCCAGCAGTTACTCGATCATCAGAGCCGAGCAGTACTTC. Translation: CASSYSIIRAEQYF.

The sample holds a few counts of this clone. V and J are TRBV2 and TRBJ1-3; TRBD1 matches 9 bases. The J segment lost 0 bases and the V segment lost 5 bases, leaving 11 bases of the junction unmatched. The CDR3 is made up of 18 amino acids. Germline lookup yields CDR1 SNHLY and CDR2 FYNNEI. The CDR3, as DNA: TGTGCCAGCAGTAAAGATCCGGGACAGGGACTCTCTGGAAACACCATATATTTT. As protein: CASSKDPGQGLSGNTIYF.

This sequence joins TRBV11-2 and TRBJ2-1; D might be TRBD2 (6 bases). Germline assignment: CDR1 SGHAT and CDR2 FQNNGV. This CDR3 has 14 amino acids. Trimming cost V 5 bases and J 5 bases, with 13 bases left between them. In nucleotides, the CDR3 is TGTGCCAGCAGCCCAAGGGAGGCCGACAATGAGCAGTTCTTC. It specifies CASSPREADNEQFF.

J is TRBJ1-4 and V is TRBV10-3; possible D gene TRBD1, 6 bases. V lost 8 bases and J 7 bases, leaving 14 bases between the germline ends. Germline assignment: CDR1 ENHRY and CDR2 SYGVKD. The CDR3 length is 13 residues. The CDR3 loop is CAIAQGSGEKLFF. The CDR3, as DNA: TGTGCCATCGCGCAGGGGTCGGGTGAAAAACTGTTTTTT.

The genes are TRBV10-1 and TRBJ1-5; no reliable D call. In germline, CDR1 is WNHNN, CDR2 SYGVQD (reference sequence). Trimming cost V 0 bases and J 5 bases, with 8 bases left between them. The length of the CDR3 is 14 residues. The CDR3 DNA sequence: TGCGCCAGCAGTGAGTCGGTCGGGGATCAGCCCCAGCATTTT. This translates into CASSESVGDQPQHF.

V is TRBV11-2 and J is TRBJ1-2; tentatively, D is TRBD1 (6 bases). From germline, CDR1 is SGHAT and CDR2 FQNNGV. The V gene lost 5 bases and the J gene lost 10 bases, with 17 bases spanning the gap. The CDR3 has 13 amino acids. In nucleotides, the CDR3 is TGTGCCAGCAGCCCCACGGAGGGGGAAGCCTACACCTTC. Translated, it gives CASSPTEGEAYTF.

The chain couples TRBV5-1 to TRBJ1-6; D is uncertain. CDR3 length: 13 amino acids. Per the germline V gene, CDR1 is SGHRS and CDR2 is YFSETQ. Trimming took off 0 bases at V and 7 bases at J, with 5 bases between the two ends. CDR3 residues: CASSLAVNSPLHF. The CDR3 region has the DNA TGCGCCAGCAGCTTGGCCGTAAATTCACCCCTCCACTTT.

The rearrangement joins TRBV18 to TRBJ2-1, with 10 bases that match TRBD2. The V and J ends lost 5 bases and 6 bases, in that order; junction bases with no gene match: 7. In germline, CDR1 is KGHSH, CDR2 LQKENI. This CDR3 comprises 15 residues. The CDR3: CASSVMLAGANEQFF. The CDR3 region has the DNA TGTGCCAGCTCAGTGATGCTAGCGGGAGCCAATGAGCAGTTCTTC.

The chain joins TRBV10-3 to TRBJ2-7; D might be TRBD2 (6 bases). The CDR3 totals 12 residues. Looked up from germline, CDR1 is ENHRY and CDR2 is SYGVKD. V was pared by 7 bases and J by 4 bases, with 11 bases between. The chain's CDR3 is CAIMGSGYEQYF. The DNA for the CDR3 is TGTGCCATCATGGGTAGCGGATACGAGCAGTACTTC.

The rearrangement joins TRBV11-1 to TRBJ2-5; 11 nucleotides align to TRBD2. With V trimmed by 4 bases and J by 7 bases, 8 bases remained unmatched. Germline V lookup: CDR1 SGHAT, CDR2 FQDESV (reference sequence). The CDR3 runs 15 residues. The CDR3 nucleotides are TGTGCCAGCAGCTCGGGACTAGCGGTCCGGGGGACCCAGTACTTC. Its translation: CASSSGLAVRGTQYF.

The rearrangement joins TRBV14 to TRBJ2-1; D is possibly TRBD1 (6 bases). The V and J ends lost 3 bases and 1 base respectively, with 10 bases between them. CDR1 and CDR2 (germline): SGHDN, FVKESK. The CDR3 has 15 amino acids. The chain's CDR3 is CASSQIRGSYNEQFF. The CDR3 nucleotides are TGTGCCAGCAGCCAGATCAGGGGATCCTACAATGAGCAGTTCTTC. Supplemented by reference TRBV14 and TRBJ2-1, the full variable domain reads EAGVTQFPSHSVIEKGQTVTLRCDPISGHDNLYWYRRVMGKEIKFLLHFVKESKQDESGMPNNRFLAERTGGTYSTLKVQPAELEDSGVYFCASSQIRGSYNEQFFGPGTRLTVL.

This clone has only a few counts. The CDR3 spells CASSQRLLAGYEQYF. The CDR3 bases are TGTGCCAGCAGCCAACGTCTGCTAGCGGGCTACGAGCAGTACTTC. The chain is built from TRBV3-1 (or the pseudogene TRBV3-2) and TRBJ2-7; 8 positions match TRBD2. Trimming cost V 2 bases and J 3 bases; bases outside gene matches: 6. Germline V gene lookup returns CDR1 LGHDT and CDR2 YNNKEL (reference sequence). CDR3 length equals 15 residues.